The next 17 T cell receptor beta chains were all read from a single sample in a study of cytomegalovirus exposure and HLA in healthy donors. 13 Jbeta primers and 60 Vbeta primers were used for the PCR. Clones were sequenced by immunoSEQ multiplex PCR, and TCRdb holds only the in-frame ones, with some missing. The sample contains about 92,000 clones, roughly 80% of which appear only once. Sequencing was done on a sample of PBMCs. These receptor sequences come from a man over 45 in good health and CMV-seropositive.

This clone has just a few counts. This chain links TRBV7-8 with TRBJ2-3, with TRBD1 identical over 7 bases. The CDR3 totals 17 residues. The J segment lost 2 bases and the V segment lost 5 bases, leaving 13 bases of the junction unmatched. Looked up from germline, CDR1 is SGHVS and CDR2 is FQNEAQ. CDR3 in DNA: TGTGCCAGCAGCCAAAATCAGGACAGGTCCTACACAGATACGCAGTATTTT. Its protein product is CASSQNQDRSYTDTQYF.

V and J are TRBV7-9 and TRBJ2-1; D uncertain. This CDR3 region has 12 residues. The germline V and J ends were trimmed by 2 bases and 6 bases, with 5 bases remaining between them. Looked up from germline, CDR1 is SEHNR and CDR2 is FQNEAQ (reference sequence). Written as DNA, the CDR3 is TGTGCCAGCAGCTTAAGCCTCAATGAGCAGTTCTTC. Translated, it gives CASSLSLNEQFF.

This clone was detected a few times. The chain joins TRBV19 to TRBJ1-4, with a weak D call TRBD1 (5 bases). The CDR3 runs 15 residues. Between the trimmed V and J ends, which lost 5 bases and 5 bases, there was a span of 15 bases. In germline, CDR1 is LNHDA, CDR2 SQIVND (reference sequence). The CDR3: CASSLGSGGNEKLFF. For the CDR3, the DNA is TGTGCCAGTAGTCTAGGATCGGGGGGGAATGAAAAACTGTTTTTT. The variable domain in full, with the rest retrieved from reference TRBV19 and TRBJ1-4, is DGGITQSPKYLFRKEGQNVTLSCEQNLNHDAMYWYRQDPGQGLRLIYYSQIVNDFQKGDIAEGYSVSREKKESFPLTVTSAQKNPTAFYLCASSLGSGGNEKLFFGSGTQLSVL.

V gene TRBV14 combines with J gene TRBJ1-1; 7 bases fit TRBD1. CDR1 and CDR2 from the germline V gene are SGHDN and FVKESK. This CDR3 comprises 13 residues. Losses at the gene ends were 6 bases for V and 9 bases for J; bases not matched to a gene: 10. The CDR3 sequence is CASRPGTALQAFF. CDR3 nucleotide sequence: TGTGCCAGCAGACCCGGGACAGCTTTACAAGCTTTCTTT.

The rearrangement uses TRBV23-1 and TRBJ1-1; D not resolved. TRBV23-1 is an ORF for which the function is uncertain. The CDR3 is 15 amino acids. Trimming cost V 2 bases and J 1 base, with 11 bases left between them. Here the CDR3 reads CASSQLAGENTEAFF. DNA for the CDR3: TGCGCCAGCAGTCAACTAGCAGGAGAGAACACTGAAGCTTTCTTT.

This chain uses TRBV5-6 with TRBJ1-2; D remains ambiguous. The V and J ends lost 2 bases and 2 bases respectively, with 10 bases between them. The germline gives CDR1 SGHDT, CDR2 YYEEEE. CDR3 length: 14 amino acids. The CDR3 sequence is CASSLVEQNYGYTF. CDR3 in DNA: TGTGCCAGCAGCTTAGTGGAACAGAACTATGGCTACACCTTC.

The chain combines TRBV7-9 with TRBJ2-7; D not resolved. The CDR3 covers 12 residues. Trimming shortened V by 7 bases and J by 4 bases, and 11 bases separated the two germline ends. Germline V gene lookup returns CDR1 SEHNR and CDR2 FQNEAQ (reference sequence). Here the CDR3 reads CASTEGAYEQYF. The CDR3 coding sequence is TGTGCCAGCACCGAAGGAGCGTACGAGCAGTACTTC.

V usage is TRBV15 and J usage is TRBJ2-3; 7 positions match TRBD2. This CDR3 region has 15 residues. Germline CDR1 reads LNHNV; CDR2 reads YYDKDF (reference sequence). The V segment lost 0 bases and the J segment 4 bases; nucleotides outside the gene matches: 4. The CDR3 sequence is CATSRDPSGADTQYF. CDR3 nucleotide sequence: TGTGCCACCAGCAGAGACCCAAGCGGGGCAGATACGCAGTATTTT.

The rearrangement uses TRBV5-6 and TRBJ1-5, with TRBD1 matching 10 bases. From germline, CDR1 is SGHDT and CDR2 YYEEEE. After removal of 6 bases from V and 3 bases from J, the junction contained 9 bases not matched to a gene. The CDR3 is made up of 16 amino acids. CDR3 DNA sequence: TGTGCCAGCAACTCCCGGGGACAGGGGAACAATCAGCCCCAGCATTTT. Translation: CASNSRGQGNNQPQHF.

This chain connects TRBV27 to TRBJ1-6, with 7 nucleotides matching TRBD1. Germline V gene data show CDR1 as MNHEY and CDR2 as SMNVEV (reference sequence). The CDR3 has 15 amino acids. With 5 bases clipped from V and 6 bases from J, the junction kept 7 bases outside the gene matches. The chain's CDR3 is CASSLNRGINSPLHF. CDR3 coding DNA: TGTGCCAGCAGTCTCAACAGGGGAATTAATTCACCCCTCCACTTT.

This rearrangement joins TRBV5-1 to TRBJ2-3; weak D call: TRBD2 (5 bases). The CDR3 is 15 amino acids. Germline V gives CDR1 SGHRS, CDR2 YFSETQ. Trimming took off 0 bases at V and 5 bases at J, with 13 bases between the two ends. The CDR3 DNA reads as TGCGCCAGCAGCTTGGTGGCTAGCTCGGTAGATACGCAGTATTTT. It yields the protein CASSLVASSVDTQYF. Together with reference TRBV5-1 and TRBJ2-3, the CDR3 gives the full variable domain: KAGVTQTPRYLIKTRGQQVTLSCSPISGHRSVSWYQQTPGQGLQFLFEYFSETQRNKGNFPGRFSGRQFSNSRSEMNVSTLELGDSALYLCASSLVASSVDTQYFGPGTRLTVL.

The chain employs TRBV10-3 and TRBJ2-7; D is possibly TRBD1 (6 bases). V was clipped by 2 bases and J by 3 bases, with 8 bases between them. The CDR3 contains 13 residues. Per germline, CDR1 ENHRY and CDR2 SYGVKD. Here the CDR3 reads CAISEGQIYEQYF. CDR3 sequence (DNA): TGTGCCATCAGTGAGGGACAGATCTACGAGCAGTACTTC.

The chain has TRBV30 and TRBJ2-7; 8 bases match TRBD2. Losses at the gene ends were 8 bases for V and 3 bases for J; bases not matched to a gene: 9. The CDR3 has 13 amino acids. Germline values: CDR1 GTSNPN, CDR2 SVGIG (reference sequence). Written as DNA, the CDR3 is TGTGCCGGAACCCGGACTAGCTTCTACGAGCAGTACTTC. Translating gives CAGTRTSFYEQYF.

This chain uses TRBV15 with TRBJ2-1; D is perhaps TRBD2 (7 bases). This CDR3 has 14 amino acids. Between the trimmed V and J ends, which lost 4 bases and 5 bases, there was a span of 12 bases. Per germline, CDR1 LNHNV and CDR2 YYDKDF (reference sequence). The CDR3 region is CATSTTGGHNEQFF. CDR3 in DNA: TGTGCCACCAGCACCACCGGGGGGCACAATGAGCAGTTCTTC.

This chain joins TRBV25-1 and TRBJ1-4, with 7 bases matching TRBD1. Germline V CDR1 and CDR2: MGHDK, SYGVNS. The CDR3 length is 14 residues. V lost 7 bases to trimming and J lost 8 bases; unmatched junction nucleotides: 10. CDR3 residues: CASTRTGYREKLFF. The DNA for the CDR3 is TGTGCCAGCACCCGGACAGGCTATCGAGAAAAACTGTTTTTT.

This clone has a single count. This rearrangement joins TRBV13 to TRBJ2-7; 7 bases align to TRBD2. Looked up from germline, CDR1 is PRHDT and CDR2 is FYEKMQ (reference sequence). V lost 3 bases to trimming and J lost 2 bases; unmatched junction nucleotides: 4. CDR3 length: 14 residues. The CDR3 DNA follows: TGTGCCAGCAGCTTTCGGACTAGAACCTACGAGCAGTACTTC. Amino acid sequence: CASSFRTRTYEQYF.

The J gene is TRBJ2-7, the V gene TRBV14; no firm D call. The germline V gene has CDR1 SGHDN and CDR2 FVKESK. The CDR3 has 14 residues. With 1 base removed from V and 4 bases from J, the gap between germline ends came to 11 bases. For the CDR3, the DNA is TGTGCCAGCAGCCAAGGTTCCATACAGTACGAGCAGTACTTC. The encoded protein is CASSQGSIQYEQYF.